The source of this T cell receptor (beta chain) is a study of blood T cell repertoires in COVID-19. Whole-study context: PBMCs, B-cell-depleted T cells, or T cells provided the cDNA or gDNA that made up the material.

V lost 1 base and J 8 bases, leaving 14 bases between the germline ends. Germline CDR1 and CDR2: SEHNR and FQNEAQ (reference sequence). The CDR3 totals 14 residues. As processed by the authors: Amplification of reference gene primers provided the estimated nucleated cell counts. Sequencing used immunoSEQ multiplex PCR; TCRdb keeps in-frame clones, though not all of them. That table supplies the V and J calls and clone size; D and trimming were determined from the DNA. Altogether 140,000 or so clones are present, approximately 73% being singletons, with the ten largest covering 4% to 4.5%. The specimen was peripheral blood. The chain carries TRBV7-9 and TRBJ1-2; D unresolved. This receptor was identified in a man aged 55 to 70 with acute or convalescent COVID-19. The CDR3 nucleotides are TGTGCCAGCAGCTTAGTCGACGGACTCAAAGGCTACACCTTC. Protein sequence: CASSLVDGLKGYTF.